This entry lists 31 T cell receptor beta chains sequenced from one sample in a study of long-term antiretroviral therapy in people with HIV. An immunoSEQ assay, version v3.0, was performed at survey level. Some clones are missing from TCRdb's copy, which holds only in-frame ones; the method was immunoSEQ multiplex PCR. The sample has approximately 34,000 clones, 80% to 85% seen once. Sample: unsorted PBMCs, taken 1 year after starting antiretroviral therapy. The receptors originated from a man younger than 35 with HIV.

The chain joins TRBV19 to TRBJ2-2, with D tentatively TRBD1 or TRBD2 (6 bases each). In germline, CDR1 is LNHDA, CDR2 SQIVND (reference sequence). The CDR3 is 15 residues long. The germline V and J ends were trimmed by 3 bases and 4 bases, with 12 bases remaining between them. The DNA of the CDR3 is TGTGCCAGTAGTATGGGGGGCCTTTCCACCGGGGAGCTGTTTTTT. It translates to CASSMGGLSTGELFF. The variable domain in full, completed from reference TRBV19 and TRBJ2-2, reads DGGITQSPKYLFRKEGQNVTLSCEQNLNHDAMYWYRQDPGQGLRLIYYSQIVNDFQKGDIAEGYSVSREKKESFPLTVTSAQKNPTAFYLCASSMGGLSTGELFFGEGSRLTVL.

The chain joins TRBV6-6 to TRBJ1-1; D gene unclear. The CDR3 runs to 13 residues. V shed 6 bases and J shed 1 base, with 9 bases lying between them. Germline CDR1 is MNHNY and CDR2 is SVGAGI (reference sequence). The CDR3 DNA sequence: TGTGCCAGCAGCCATGACACGAACACTGAAGCTTTCTTT. The encoded protein is CASSHDTNTEAFF.

This chain uses TRBV11-2 with TRBJ1-1, with D hard to call. CDR1 is SGHAT, CDR2 FQNNGV, per germline. CDR3 length equals 16 residues. Deletions cut 0 bases from V and 1 base from J, with 12 bases between. The CDR3 DNA sequence: TGTGCCAGCAGCTTAGAAGTAACGGGTTCGAACACTGAAGCTTTCTTT. Translation gives CASSLEVTGSNTEAFF.

The CDR3 DNA follows: TGTGCCAGCTCACCAGAGAGCCCAGATACGCAGTATTTT. Translation: CASSPESPDTQYF. The chain joins TRBV18 to TRBJ2-3; unclear D gene. Trimming stripped 2 bases from V and 4 bases from J, with 7 bases between. Per germline, CDR1 KGHSH and CDR2 LQKENI. The CDR3 runs to 13 residues.

Only one count was recorded for this clone. The rearrangement uses TRBV5-6 and TRBJ1-2; D gene unclear. Germline V CDR1 and CDR2: SGHDT, YYEEEE. The CDR3 spans 12 residues. Trimming took 0 bases from V and 4 from J, leaving 4 bases between them. As DNA, the CDR3 is TGTGCCAGCAGCTTGGCAAGCTATGGCTACACCTTC. The encoded protein is CASSLASYGYTF.

V usage is TRBV10-3 and J usage is TRBJ2-7; 10 bases fit TRBD1. Germline V gene data show CDR1 as ENHRY and CDR2 as SYGVKD. The CDR3 totals 16 residues. The V gene end was trimmed by 5 bases and the J gene end by 0 bases; junction bases not matched to a gene: 7. CDR3 loop: CAISTSGQGTSYEQYF. As DNA, the CDR3 is TGTGCCATCAGTACCTCGGGACAGGGGACCTCCTACGAGCAGTACTTC.

This chain uses TRBV4-3 with TRBJ1-1; 8 nucleotides match TRBD1. After removal of 0 bases from V and 10 bases from J, the junction contained 7 bases not matched to a gene. The length of the CDR3 is 14 residues. Germline V CDR1 and CDR2: LGHNA, YSLEER. The DNA of the CDR3 is TGCGCCAGCAGCCAAGATCCGGGACAGGAGAGAGCTTTCTTT. It is translated as CASSQDPGQERAFF.

The chain carries TRBV11-2 and TRBJ2-3; D unresolved. CDR3 length: 13 amino acids. V lost 0 bases and J lost 4, with 5 bases in between. The germline V gene has CDR1 SGHAT and CDR2 FQNNGV. CDR3 amino acids: CASSLDPPDTQYF. Here the CDR3 DNA reads TGTGCCAGCAGCTTAGATCCCCCAGATACGCAGTATTTT.

By sample fraction, this clone is medium-sized. V is TRBV9 and J is TRBJ1-1; 7 bases are a match to TRBD1. The CDR3 sequence is 17 residues long. In germline, CDR1 is SGDLS, CDR2 YYNGEE. Trimming cost V 3 bases and J 3 bases; bases outside gene matches: 14. The CDR3 nucleotides read TGTGCCAGCAGCGAGGGGGGACAGCCGAAGTCGGACACTGAAGCTTTCTTT. Protein: CASSEGGQPKSDTEAFF.

The chain employs TRBV7-2 and TRBJ2-3; D possibly matches TRBD1 or TRBD2 (5 bases each). The germline gives CDR1 SGHTA, CDR2 FQGNSA. Trimming took 2 bases from V and 5 from J, leaving 8 bases between them. The CDR3 runs to 13 residues. CDR3 coding DNA: TGTGCCAGCAGCTTATGGGGGTTAGATACGCAGTATTTT. Its protein is CASSLWGLDTQYF.

This clone is a singleton in its sample. The V gene is TRBV27, the J gene TRBJ1-1, with 7 bases fitting TRBD1. V trimming: 7 bases; J trimming: 1 base; junction bases outside the gene matches: 6. The CDR3 runs 14 residues. CDR1 and CDR2 from the germline V gene are MNHEY and SMNVEV (reference sequence). The CDR3 reads CASTLTGTNTEAFF. CDR3 DNA: TGTGCCAGCACCCTGACAGGGACGAACACTGAAGCTTTCTTT.

V is TRBV19 and J is TRBJ1-1; 7 bases match TRBD1. CDR1 is LNHDA and CDR2 is SQIVND in the germline V gene (reference sequence). The CDR3 is 16 amino acids. V lost 6 bases, J lost 4 bases, and 14 bases stayed unmatched. This CDR3 is CASREGLGGRGTEAFF. The CDR3 DNA follows: TGTGCCAGTAGGGAGGGACTAGGGGGCAGAGGCACTGAAGCTTTCTTT. The full variable domain, with the rest looked up from reference TRBV19 and TRBJ1-1, is DGGITQSPKYLFRKEGQNVTLSCEQNLNHDAMYWYRQDPGQGLRLIYYSQIVNDFQKGDIAEGYSVSREKKESFPLTVTSAQKNPTAFYLCASREGLGGRGTEAFFGQGTRLTVV.

V usage is TRBV2 and J usage is TRBJ2-7; TRBD1 matches at 7 bases. The trim removed 4 bases at V and 2 bases at J, leaving 2 bases unmatched. In germline, CDR1 is SNHLY, CDR2 FYNNEI. The CDR3 contains 13 residues. In nucleotides, the CDR3 is TGTGCCAGCAGTGGGGACAGACCCTACGAGCAGTACTTC. Amino acid sequence: CASSGDRPYEQYF.

This clone was seen a handful of times. V usage is TRBV18 and J usage is TRBJ1-6; no firm D call. Trimming removed 1 base at V and 10 bases at J, with 11 bases between. The germline V gene encodes CDR1 KGHSH and CDR2 LQKENI. The CDR3 has 14 residues. The CDR3 DNA reads TGTGCCAGCTCACCACGTAGAGAGGAATCACCCCTCCACTTT. Protein: CASSPRREESPLHF.

The table lists this clone with a count of one. The V gene is TRBV18, the J gene TRBJ1-2; no firm D call. The V end lost 7 bases, the J end lost 1 base, and 16 bases lay between the germline ends. Germline loops: CDR1 KGHSH, CDR2 LQKENI. CDR3 length: 15 amino acids. CDR3 region: CASFTNHGFNYGYTF. The CDR3 coding sequence is TGTGCCAGCTTCACCAACCACGGATTTAACTATGGCTACACCTTC.

This chain connects TRBV28 to TRBJ1-4; TRBD1 matches at 8 bases. The CDR3 spans 17 residues. V was clipped by 4 bases and J by 3 bases; unmatched bases: 10. From germline, CDR1 is MDHEN and CDR2 SYDVKM. The CDR3 reads CASSSDRGGRANEKLFF. The DNA of the CDR3 is TGTGCCAGCAGTTCAGACAGGGGAGGGAGAGCTAATGAAAAACTGTTTTTT.

The chain joins TRBV4-3 to TRBJ2-1; the D gene is possibly TRBD1 (6 bases). The V and J ends lost 0 bases and 7 bases respectively, with 16 bases between them. Germline loops: CDR1 LGHNA, CDR2 YSLEER. CDR3 size: 16 residues. The CDR3 coding sequence is TGCGCCAGCAGCCAAGATCAGGGGAGAGGGCTGAATGAGCAGTTCTTC. It translates to CASSQDQGRGLNEQFF.

The chain has TRBV5-1 and TRBJ1-2; no clear D gene. Between the trimmed V and J ends, which lost 4 bases and 0 bases, there was a span of 7 bases. The CDR3 sequence is 13 residues long. The germline V gene encodes CDR1 SGHRS and CDR2 YFSETQ. The CDR3 spells CASSPGPNYGYTF. CDR3 coding DNA: TGCGCCAGCAGCCCAGGCCCTAACTATGGCTACACCTTC.

The chain has TRBV18 and TRBJ1-1; D remains ambiguous. The CDR3 runs to 12 residues. The V end lost 3 bases, the J end lost 1 base, and 3 bases lay between the germline ends. Germline V CDR1 and CDR2: KGHSH, LQKENI. The DNA for the CDR3 is TGTGCCAGCTCACCGGAGAACACTGAAGCTTTCTTT. Encoded protein: CASSPENTEAFF.

This rearrangement joins TRBV6-5 to TRBJ2-3; D unresolved. The CDR3 sequence is 15 residues long. Trimming took 6 bases from V and 4 from J, leaving 17 bases between them. Germline CDR1 reads MNHEY; CDR2 reads SVGAGI. This chain's CDR3 is CASSTRGEYSDTQYF. The DNA of the CDR3 is TGTGCCAGCAGCACACGCGGAGAGTATTCAGATACGCAGTATTTT.

V and J are TRBV4-3 and TRBJ2-1, with 11 bases matching TRBD2. The CDR3 length is 15 residues. V lost 5 bases to trimming and J lost 8 bases; unmatched junction nucleotides: 8. The germline V gene has CDR1 LGHNA and CDR2 YSLEER. The CDR3 protein is CASSATSGSIDEQFF. Here the CDR3 DNA reads TGCGCCAGCAGCGCTACTAGCGGGAGCATTGATGAGCAGTTCTTC.

This clone was seen a single time. This chain joins TRBV11-1 and TRBJ2-7; D is ambiguous. V was pared by 1 base and J by 3 bases, with 13 bases between. Germline V CDR1 and CDR2: SGHAT, FQDESV (reference sequence). CDR3 length: 15 residues. The CDR3 bases are TGTGCCAGCAGCTTAGAAGCGAGGTTCTTCTACGAGCAGTACTTC. Encoded protein: CASSLEARFFYEQYF.

This CDR3 is CASSRTGGTDGYTF. Here the CDR3 DNA reads TGTGCCAGCAGTCGGACAGGGGGGACAGATGGCTACACCTTC. The chain is built from TRBV27 and TRBJ1-2; TRBD1 matches at 10 bases. Unmatched junction bases numbered 6, after V lost 5 bases and J lost 6 bases. Germline values: CDR1 MNHEY, CDR2 SMNVEV (reference sequence). The CDR3 extends over 14 amino acids.

This chain uses TRBV18 with TRBJ2-1; D is unresolved. V dropped 0 bases and J dropped 3 bases, with 12 bases sitting between them. Germline CDR1 and CDR2: KGHSH and LQKENI. The CDR3 runs 16 residues. CDR3 amino acids: CASSPPGPTFYNEQFF. For the CDR3, the DNA is TGTGCCAGCTCACCACCGGGCCCTACCTTCTACAATGAGCAGTTCTTC. The full variable domain, its missing parts supplied by reference TRBV18 and TRBJ2-1, is NAGVMQNPRHLVRRRGQEARLRCSPMKGHSHVYWYRQLPEEGLKFMVYLQKENIIDESGMPKERFSAEFPKEGPSILRIQQVVRGDSAAYFCASSPPGPTFYNEQFFGPGTRLTVL.

This rearrangement joins TRBV7-9 to TRBJ2-7; 9 bases are a match to TRBD2. After removal of 5 bases from V and 4 bases from J, the junction contained 15 bases not matched to a gene. The V gene's germline CDR1 is SEHNR and CDR2 FQNEAQ (reference sequence). The CDR3 totals 17 residues. The CDR3 sequence: CASSPIPVVSGRYEQYF. Here the CDR3 DNA reads TGTGCCAGCAGCCCCATTCCTGTGGTTAGCGGGAGATACGAGCAGTACTTC.

This sequence joins TRBV11-2 and TRBJ2-7; the match to TRBD2 covers 9 bases. This CDR3 contains 15 residues. V dropped 5 bases and J dropped 2; count of bases not matched to a gene: 7. CDR1 SGHAT and CDR2 FQNNGV come from the germline V gene. Here the CDR3 reads CASSQRGVGAYEQYF. The CDR3 DNA sequence: TGTGCCAGCAGCCAGCGGGGGGTCGGGGCCTACGAGCAGTACTTC.

In its sample, this clone is medium-sized. V usage is TRBV28 and J usage is TRBJ2-7; D might be TRBD1 (8 bases). CDR1 is MDHEN and CDR2 is SYDVKM in the germline V gene. The CDR3 runs to 14 residues. Trimming removed 5 bases at V and 6 bases at J, with 17 bases between. CDR3: CASSTWTGRAEQYF. CDR3 DNA: TGTGCCAGCAGTACATGGACAGGGAGGGCCGAGCAGTACTTC.

This chain links TRBV28 with TRBJ2-1; D is unclear. V dropped 2 bases and J dropped 0 bases, with 5 bases sitting between them. Per germline, CDR1 MDHEN and CDR2 SYDVKM. The CDR3 has 14 amino acids. The CDR3 here is CASSLPSSYNEQFF. The DNA of the CDR3 is TGTGCCAGCAGTTTACCTAGCTCCTACAATGAGCAGTTCTTC. Using reference TRBV28 and TRBJ2-1 for the parts outside the CDR3, the full variable domain is DVKVTQSSRYLVKRTGEKVFLECVQDMDHENMFWYRQDPGLGLRLIYFSYDVKMKEKGDIPEGYSVSREKKERFSLILESASTNQTSMYLCASSLPSSYNEQFFGPGTRLTVL.

The gene calls are TRBV7-2 and TRBJ2-6, with D unclear. The V end lost 0 bases, the J end lost 0 bases, and 9 bases lay between the germline ends. This CDR3 contains 17 residues. Germline V gene sequence: CDR1 SGHTA, CDR2 FQGNSA. CDR3 residues: CASSLARMSSGANVLTF. CDR3 DNA sequence: TGTGCCAGCAGCTTAGCCAGGATGTCCTCTGGGGCCAACGTCCTGACTTTC.

This sequence joins TRBV5-1 and TRBJ2-2; D not resolved. The CDR3 extends over 16 amino acids. Trimming left V 4 bases short and J 1 base short, with 14 bases between. The germline V gene encodes CDR1 SGHRS and CDR2 YFSETQ. CDR3 coding DNA: TGCGCCAGCAGCCCCCCCTACTTGGAGAACACCGGGGAGCTGTTTTTT. Residues: CASSPPYLENTGELFF. The whole variable domain, remainder taken from reference TRBV5-1 and TRBJ2-2, is KAGVTQTPRYLIKTRGQQVTLSCSPISGHRSVSWYQQTPGQGLQFLFEYFSETQRNKGNFPGRFSGRQFSNSRSEMNVSTLELGDSALYLCASSPPYLENTGELFFGEGSRLTVL.

V usage is TRBV2 and J usage is TRBJ2-1; 14 positions match TRBD2. Germline CDR1 reads SNHLY; CDR2 reads FYNNEI. J gave up 7 bases and V 8 bases, and 4 bases lay outside the gene matches. This CDR3 is built from 14 residues. The CDR3 loop reads CASQWTSGRNEQFF. CDR3 DNA: TGTGCCAGCCAGTGGACTAGCGGGAGGAATGAGCAGTTCTTC.